These 22 T cell receptor beta chains originate from one sample sequenced in a study of T-cell memory formation after mild COVID-19. TCRdb called the 5' RACE reads again in MiXCR, with one record for every CDR3 protein. The repertoire includes hundreds of thousands of distinct CDR3 sequences, roughly 25% of them detected once, and roughly an eighth sits in the top ten. The sequencing input was PBMCs or a T cell subset sorted from them (not recorded which). The source of these receptors is an adult woman who had mild COVID-19 (a few samples of this study predate the infection). Cell type and time point are not known.

This clonotype was counted between two and nine times. The chain is built from TRBV27 and TRBJ1-5; D is unresolved. This CDR3 contains 14 residues. Trimming took off 8 bases at V and 0 bases at J, with 11 bases between the two ends. From germline, CDR1 is MNHEY and CDR2 SMNVEV (reference sequence). The CDR3 is CASHSRGSNQPQHF. In DNA, the CDR3 is TGTGCCAGCCACTCCCGGGGTAGCAATCAGCCCCAGCATTTT.

This sequence joins TRBV11-2 and TRBJ2-3, with 12 bases that match TRBD1. Germline loops: CDR1 SGHAT, CDR2 FQNNGV. With V trimmed by 3 bases and J by 2 bases, 6 bases remained unmatched. This CDR3 contains 17 residues. Here the CDR3 DNA reads TGTGCCAGCAGCTTGGGACAGGGGGCCATAACCACAGATACGCAGTATTTT. This gives the protein CASSLGQGAITTDTQYF.

This clonotype has only a few counts. The rearrangement links TRBV5-1 to TRBJ1-1; D is undetermined. Between the trimmed V and J ends, which lost 4 bases and 0 bases, there was a span of 4 bases. Germline V gene sequence: CDR1 SGHRS, CDR2 YFSETQ. This CDR3 comprises 12 residues. The CDR3 spells CASSALNTEAFF. Here the CDR3 DNA reads TGCGCCAGCAGCGCTCTGAACACTGAAGCTTTCTTT. Full variable domain (remainder filled in from reference TRBV5-1 and TRBJ1-1): KAGVTQTPRYLIKTRGQQVTLSCSPISGHRSVSWYQQTPGQGLQFLFEYFSETQRNKGNFPGRFSGRQFSNSRSEMNVSTLELGDSALYLCASSALNTEAFFGQGTRLTVV.

In DNA form, the CDR3 reads TGCGCCAGCAGCTCCCGACTAGCGGGCGCCGGAGAGACCCAGTACTTC. The encoded protein is CASSSRLAGAGETQYF. The rearrangement joins TRBV5-1 to TRBJ2-5; 10 nucleotides match TRBD2. Looked up from germline, CDR1 is SGHRS and CDR2 is YFSETQ. The ends lost 3 bases at V and 4 bases at J; junction bases unmatched: 9. The CDR3 loop spans 16 amino acids.

This clonotype appeared a few times. The chain employs TRBV12-3 or TRBV12-4 and TRBJ2-1; 11 positions agree with TRBD1. This CDR3 has 17 amino acids. J lost 2 bases, V lost 1 base, and 4 bases had no gene match. The chain's CDR3 is CASSLVGTGGAYNEQFF. The CDR3 nucleotides are TGTGCCAGCAGTTTAGTAGGGACAGGGGGGGCCTACAATGAGCAGTTCTTC.

The CDR3 protein is CASSVRRETQYF. DNA for the CDR3: TGTGCCAGCAGCGTCCGGAGGGAGACCCAGTACTTC. This sequence joins TRBV7-6 and TRBJ2-5; perhaps TRBD2 as D (5 bases). The germline gives CDR1 SGHVS, CDR2 FNYEAQ. Trimming took off 5 bases at V and 5 bases at J, with 9 bases between the two ends. The CDR3 loop spans 12 amino acids.

This clonotype has only a few counts. The J gene is TRBJ2-5, the V gene TRBV10-3; 11 bases map to TRBD1. The CDR3 loop spans 16 amino acids. Germline V gene data show CDR1 as ENHRY and CDR2 as SYGVKD. V gave up 7 bases and J gave up 1 base; unmatched junction bases: 8. The CDR3 DNA reads as TGTGCCATCACCAACGGAGGGACAGGGGGCCAAGAGACCCAGTACTTC. Encoded protein: CAITNGGTGGQETQYF.

This clonotype has a handful of counts. The chain employs TRBV30 and TRBJ1-5; weak D call: TRBD1 (5 bases). The V end was cut by 5 bases, the J end by 7 bases, with 15 bases between. The germline CDR1 and CDR2 sequences are GTSNPN and SVGIG (reference sequence). CDR3 length: 13 amino acids. CDR3 residues: CAWGAQLGQPQHF. CDR3 DNA sequence: TGTGCCTGGGGGGCTCAACTAGGCCAGCCCCAGCATTTT.

This clonotype has a handful of counts. The chain employs TRBV4-2 and TRBJ2-1, with 7 bases matching TRBD2. This CDR3 region has 16 residues. Unmatched junction bases numbered 5, after V lost 1 base and J lost 2 bases. Germline V lookup: CDR1 LGHNA, CDR2 YNFKEQ. This chain's CDR3 is CASSQVASGTYNEQFF. In DNA, the CDR3 is TGTGCCAGCAGCCAAGTGGCCAGCGGGACCTACAATGAGCAGTTCTTC.

The rearrangement links TRBV25-1 to TRBJ2-3, with a possible D match to TRBD1 (6 bases). The CDR3 sequence is 15 residues long. Germline V gene lookup returns CDR1 MGHDK and CDR2 SYGVNS. Between the trimmed V and J ends, which lost 3 bases and 6 bases, there was a span of 16 bases. The CDR3 region is CASSDDRTVGDTQYF. CDR3 bases: TGTGCCAGCAGTGACGACCGGACAGTCGGGGATACGCAGTATTTT.

This clonotype was recorded a few times. V usage is TRBV11-2 and J usage is TRBJ2-7, with 8 bases fitting TRBD1. Germline assignment: CDR1 SGHAT and CDR2 FQNNGV. V shed 4 bases, J shed 4 bases, and the junction held 9 bases outside the gene matches. There are 15 residues in the CDR3. The CDR3 DNA sequence: TGTGCCAGCAGCTCGGCTCGACAGGGGAGTTACGAGCAGTACTTC. Translated: CASSSARQGSYEQYF.

The V call is TRBV20-1, the J call TRBJ2-7; TRBD2 aligns across 9 bases. After removal of 1 base from V and 2 bases from J, the junction contained 3 bases not matched to a gene. The CDR3 extends over 14 amino acids. Germline assignment: CDR1 DFQATT and CDR2 SNEGSKA (reference sequence). The CDR3 region has the DNA TGCAGTGCTAGAGGGGCGGGAGGGGCCTACGAGCAGTACTTC. It codes for CSARGAGGAYEQYF.

CDR3 sequence (DNA): TGTGCCAGCAGCTTAGTCGGGGGCGCTAGCACAGATACGCAGTATTTT. It is translated as CASSLVGGASTDTQYF. The V and J genes are TRBV7-2 and TRBJ2-3, with D perhaps given as TRBD1 or TRBD2 (6 bases each). Trimming stripped 1 base from V and 0 bases from J, with 11 bases between. Per the germline V gene, CDR1 is SGHTA and CDR2 is FQGNSA. The CDR3 consists of 16 residues.

The table lists this clonotype with a few counts. This chain connects TRBV14 to TRBJ2-5; D is undetermined. This CDR3 region has 13 residues. V was clipped by 4 bases and J by 5 bases, with 11 bases between them. Germline CDR1 reads SGHDN; CDR2 reads FVKESK. In DNA form, the CDR3 reads TGTGCCAGCAGCCCTTGGGGTGGGGAGACCCAGTACTTC. Its protein is CASSPWGGETQYF.

The CDR3 coding sequence is TGTGCCAGCAGTCCCGGGACAGGGAGGATTTTAGCCAAAAACATTCAGTACTTC. Translated, it gives CASSPGTGRILAKNIQYF. The V gene is TRBV27, the J gene TRBJ2-4, with 9 bases fitting TRBD1. V lost 5 bases to trimming and J lost 0 bases; unmatched junction nucleotides: 11. The length of the CDR3 is 18 residues. In germline, CDR1 is MNHEY, CDR2 SMNVEV (reference sequence).

The J gene is TRBJ1-2, the V gene TRBV7-2; D remains ambiguous. Germline V gene lookup returns CDR1 SGHTA and CDR2 FQGNSA. This CDR3 has 14 residues. Trimming pared 1 base from V and 5 bases from J, leaving 11 bases between. The CDR3 bases are TGTGCCAGCAGCTTAGGGGGTTCCCTTTATGGCTACACCTTC. Translating gives CASSLGGSLYGYTF.

This chain connects TRBV7-9 to TRBJ2-5, with 8 nucleotides matching TRBD2. Trimming at V came to 3 bases and at J to 5 bases, leaving 14 bases not matched to a gene. CDR3 length equals 17 residues. CDR1 is SEHNR, CDR2 FQNEAQ, per germline (reference sequence). The CDR3 loop is CASSLGTRPFTGETQYF. For the CDR3, the DNA is TGTGCCAGCAGCTTGGGGACTAGACCGTTTACCGGGGAGACCCAGTACTTC.

This chain links TRBV5-1 with TRBJ2-2; D unresolved. In germline, CDR1 is SGHRS, CDR2 YFSETQ. The CDR3 has 15 residues. V lost 4 bases to trimming and J lost 6 bases, with 16 bases between them. Here the CDR3 reads CASSQIDNKAGELFF. In nucleotides, the CDR3 is TGCGCCAGCAGCCAAATAGATAATAAGGCCGGGGAGCTGTTTTTT.

The rearrangement joins TRBV11-2 to TRBJ2-7; TRBD1 agrees at 10 bases. Trimming at V came to 4 bases and at J to 0 bases, leaving 6 bases not matched to a gene. The germline V gene has CDR1 SGHAT and CDR2 FQNNGV. This CDR3 contains 16 residues. The CDR3 region is CASSSDRGPSSYEQYF. For the CDR3, the DNA is TGTGCCAGCAGCTCCGACAGGGGGCCTAGCTCCTACGAGCAGTACTTC.

This clonotype was seen a few times. The chain couples TRBV3-1 to TRBJ1-2; D unclear. The CDR3 is 15 amino acids. In germline, CDR1 is LGHDT, CDR2 YNNKEL (reference sequence). Trimming cost V 4 bases and J 4 bases, with 16 bases left between them. The CDR3 bases are TGTGCCAGCAGCCCAGAGGGATGGCGATTCTATGGCTACACCTTC. It specifies CASSPEGWRFYGYTF. Together with reference TRBV3-1 and TRBJ1-2, the CDR3 gives the full variable domain: DTAVSQTPKYLVTQMGNDKSIKCEQNLGHDTMYWYKQDSKKFLKIMFSYNNKELIINETVPNRFSPKSPDKAHLNLHINSLELGDSAVYFCASSPEGWRFYGYTFGSGTRLTVV.

This clonotype has a handful of counts. This chain's CDR3 is CSARLRLDYEQYF. In DNA, the CDR3 is TGCAGTGCTAGATTGCGGCTAGACTACGAGCAGTACTTC. V usage is TRBV20-1 and J usage is TRBJ2-7, with D uncertain. The germline V gene has CDR1 DFQATT and CDR2 SNEGSKA (reference sequence). The CDR3 sequence is 13 residues long. Deletions cut 2 bases from V and 3 bases from J, with 11 bases between.

In its sample, this clonotype was seen a few times. CDR3 in DNA: TGCGCCAGCAGGCTTCCTGGGGACGGAGGCTACGAGCAGTACTTC. Protein: CASRLPGDGGYEQYF. V is TRBV5-1 and J is TRBJ2-7; possibly TRBD1 or TRBD2 for D (5 bases each). Germline CDR1 reads SGHRS; CDR2 reads YFSETQ. The CDR3 runs 15 residues. V was clipped by 5 bases and J by 3 bases, with 18 bases between them.